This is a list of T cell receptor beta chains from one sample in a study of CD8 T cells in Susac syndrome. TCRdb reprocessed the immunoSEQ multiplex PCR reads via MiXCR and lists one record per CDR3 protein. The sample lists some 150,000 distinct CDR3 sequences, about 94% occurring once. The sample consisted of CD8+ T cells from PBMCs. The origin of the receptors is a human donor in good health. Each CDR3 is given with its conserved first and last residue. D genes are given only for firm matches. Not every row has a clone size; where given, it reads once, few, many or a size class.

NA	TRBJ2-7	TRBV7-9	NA	CASSLDPSGEQYF	TGTGCCAGCAGCCTGGACCCATCGGGCGAGCAGTACTTC
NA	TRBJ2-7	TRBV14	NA	CASSSLNFDYEQYF	TGTGCCAGCAGCTCCTTGAACTTTGACTACGAGCAGTACTTC
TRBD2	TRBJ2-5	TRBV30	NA	CAWSHKAGDGWETQYF	TGTGCCTGGAGTCATAAAGCGGGAGACGGTTGGGAGACCCAGTACTTC
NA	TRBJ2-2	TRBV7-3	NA	CASSPHSGELFF	TGTGCCAGCAGCCCGCACTCCGGGGAGCTGTTTTTT
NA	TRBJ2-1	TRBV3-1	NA	CASSQEVVPGWYNEQFF	TGTGCCAGCAGCCAAGAAGTGGTGCCAGGGTGGTACAATGAGCAGTTCTTC
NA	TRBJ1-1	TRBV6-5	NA	CASSTLTFLKVEAFF	TGTGCCAGCAGTACCCTGACCTTCTTAAAGGTAGAAGCTTTCTTT
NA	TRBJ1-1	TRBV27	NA	CASSVGGLMNTEAFF	TGTGCCAGCAGCGTAGGAGGCCTAATGAACACTGAAGCTTTCTTT
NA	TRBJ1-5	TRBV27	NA	CASSLSYNQPQHF	TGTGCCAGCAGTTTATCGTACAATCAGCCCCAGCATTTT
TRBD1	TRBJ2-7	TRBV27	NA	CASIGTGIEQYF	TGTGCCAGCATTGGGACAGGGATTGAGCAGTACTTC
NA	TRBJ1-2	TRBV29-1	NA	CSVPGRQPYGYTF	TGCAGCGTTCCTGGGAGGCAGCCCTATGGCTACACCTTC
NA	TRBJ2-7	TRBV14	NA	CASSQASGPYEQYF	TGTGCCAGCAGCCAAGCCAGCGGGCCCTACGAGCAGTACTTC
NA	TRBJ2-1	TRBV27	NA	CASSPGTEQFF	TGTGCCAGCAGTCCCGGGACTGAGCAGTTCTTC
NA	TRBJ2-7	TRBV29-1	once	CSVPGPFDEQYF	TGCAGCGTGCCGGGTCCTTTCGACGAGCAGTACTTC
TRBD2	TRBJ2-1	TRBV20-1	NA	CSADPGTSDHEQFF	TGCAGTGCAGATCCCGGGACTAGTGATCATGAGCAGTTCTTC
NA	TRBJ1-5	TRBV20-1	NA	CSAPSGGTGNQPQHF	TGCAGTGCTCCCAGCGGAGGGACTGGCAATCAGCCCCAGCATTTT
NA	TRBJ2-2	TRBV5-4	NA	CASSLRLGELFF	TGTGCCAGCAGCTTGCGTCTCGGGGAGCTGTTTTTT
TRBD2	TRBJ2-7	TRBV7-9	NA	CASSSGLAGGLSYEQYF	TGTGCCAGCAGCAGCGGACTAGCGGGAGGGCTCTCCTACGAGCAGTACTTC
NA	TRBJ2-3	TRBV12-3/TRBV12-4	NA	CASSPLLADTQYF	TGTGCCAGCAGCCCTCTGCTTGCAGATACGCAGTATTTT
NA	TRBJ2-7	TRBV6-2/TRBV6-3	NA	CASSGDTSGYEQYF	TGTGCCAGCAGTGGGGACACTTCGGGCTACGAGCAGTACTTC
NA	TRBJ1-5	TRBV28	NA	CASSTPGARPQHF	TGTGCCAGCAGTACCCCGGGGGCTCGGCCCCAGCATTTT
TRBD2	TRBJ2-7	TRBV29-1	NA	CSAGLAGYEQYF	TGCAGCGCCGGACTAGCGGGATACGAGCAGTACTTC
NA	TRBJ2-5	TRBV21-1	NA	CASSKDLAGVSETQYF	TGTGCCAGCAGCAAGGATTTAGCGGGAGTGAGCGAGACCCAGTACTTC
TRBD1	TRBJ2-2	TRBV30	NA	CAWSVDRGLTGELFF	TGTGCCTGGAGTGTAGACAGGGGGCTAACCGGGGAGCTGTTTTTT
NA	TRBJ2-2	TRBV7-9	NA	CASSTGTGELFF	TGTGCCAGCAGCACGGGTACCGGGGAGCTGTTTTTT
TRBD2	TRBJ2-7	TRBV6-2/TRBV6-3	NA	CASSLRSGAAVYEQYF	TGTGCCAGCAGTCTCCGTAGCGGGGCCGCGGTCTACGAGCAGTACTTC
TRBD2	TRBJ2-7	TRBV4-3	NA	CASSQGLTSGHYEQYF	TGCGCCAGCAGCCAGGGGTTGACTAGCGGACACTACGAGCAGTACTTC
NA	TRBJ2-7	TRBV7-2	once	CASSLGWGSYEQYF	TGTGCCAGCAGCTTAGGGTGGGGCAGCTACGAGCAGTACTTC
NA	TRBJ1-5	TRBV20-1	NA	CSARDDSNQPQHF	TGCAGTGCTAGAGATGATAGCAATCAGCCCCAGCATTTT
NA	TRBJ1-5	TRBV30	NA	CAWRTGPPFENQPQHF	TGTGCCTGGAGAACCGGACCACCATTTGAGAATCAGCCCCAGCATTTT
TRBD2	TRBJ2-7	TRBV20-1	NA	CSARGGDRGTSGDNYEQYF	TGCAGTGCTAGAGGAGGAGACAGGGGGACTAGCGGGGACAACTACGAGCAGTACTTC
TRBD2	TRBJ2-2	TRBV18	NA	CASSPAALAGVPGELFF	TGTGCCAGCTCACCAGCGGCTCTAGCGGGAGTGCCCGGGGAGCTGTTTTTT
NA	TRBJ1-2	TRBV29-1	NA	CSVGQTYGYTF	TGCAGCGTTGGTCAGACCTATGGCTACACCTTC
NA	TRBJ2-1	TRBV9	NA	CASSALASTGNEQFF	TGTGCCAGCAGCGCCCTGGCCTCGACAGGCAATGAGCAGTTCTTC
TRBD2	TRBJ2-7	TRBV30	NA	CAWSVISGDYEQYF	TGTGCCTGGAGTGTAATTAGCGGGGATTACGAGCAGTACTTC
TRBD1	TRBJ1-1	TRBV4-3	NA	CASSQDRGHTEAFF	TGCGCCAGCAGCCAAGATAGGGGGCACACTGAAGCTTTCTTT
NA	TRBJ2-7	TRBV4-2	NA	CASSQARGEQYF	TGTGCCAGCAGCCAAGCGAGGGGCGAGCAGTACTTC
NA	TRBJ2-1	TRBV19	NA	CASSPYLTDNEQFF	TGTGCCAGTAGTCCCTACCTGACGGACAATGAGCAGTTCTTC
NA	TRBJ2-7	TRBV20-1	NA	CSARTAQGNYEQYF	TGCAGTGCTAGAACGGCGCAGGGAAACTACGAGCAGTACTTC
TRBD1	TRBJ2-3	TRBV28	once	CASTPGQVNTDTQYF	TGTGCCAGCACCCCGGGACAGGTGAACACAGATACGCAGTATTTT
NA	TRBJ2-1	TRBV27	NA	CASRRSGNEQFF	TGTGCCAGCCGGCGTAGCGGAAATGAGCAGTTCTTC
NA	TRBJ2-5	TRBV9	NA	CASSVRSGEQETQYF	TGTGCCAGCAGCGTCAGGTCGGGGGAGCAAGAGACCCAGTACTTC
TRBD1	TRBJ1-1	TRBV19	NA	CASKQGYTEAFF	TGTGCCAGTAAACAGGGGTACACTGAAGCTTTCTTT
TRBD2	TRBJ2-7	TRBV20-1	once	CSARLEPPQAGGFDEQYF	TGCAGTGCTAGGCTGGAGCCCCCGCAAGCGGGAGGGTTCGACGAGCAGTACTTC
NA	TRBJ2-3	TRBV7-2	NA	CASSLLTGRVGTDTQYF	TGTGCCAGCAGCTTATTGACAGGACGGGTGGGCACAGATACGCAGTATTTT
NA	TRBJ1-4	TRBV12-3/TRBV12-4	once	CASRGNDEKLFF	TGTGCCAGCAGGGGAAACGATGAAAAACTGTTTTTT
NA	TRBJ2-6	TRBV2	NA	CASSYGGPGANVLTF	TGTGCCAGCAGTTACGGTGGTCCTGGGGCCAACGTCCTGACTTTC
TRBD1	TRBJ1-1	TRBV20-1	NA	CSATGGGTEAFF	TGCAGTGCCACAGGGGGGGGCACTGAAGCTTTCTTT
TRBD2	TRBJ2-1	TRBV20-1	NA	CSAREAGVGNLEQFF	TGCAGTGCTAGAGAGGCGGGGGTCGGGAACCTTGAGCAGTTCTTC
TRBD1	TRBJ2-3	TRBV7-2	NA	CASTGTGERYF	TGTGCCAGCACCGGGACAGGGGAGCGGTATTTT
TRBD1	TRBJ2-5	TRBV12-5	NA	CASGATGTGDQETQYF	TGTGCTAGTGGCGCCACCGGGACAGGGGACCAAGAGACCCAGTACTTC
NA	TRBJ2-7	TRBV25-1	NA	CASTPGSYEQYF	TGTGCCAGCACGCCAGGCTCCTACGAGCAGTACTTC
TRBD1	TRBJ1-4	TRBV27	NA	CASSSRTGGYEKLFF	TGTGCCAGCAGTTCCCGGACAGGGGGCTATGAAAAACTGTTTTTT
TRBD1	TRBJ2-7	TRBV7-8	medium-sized	CASSWGQGGEQYF	TGTGCCAGCAGCTGGGGACAGGGGGGCGAGCAGTACTTC